What follows are 8 T cell receptor beta chains derived from one specimen sequenced in a study of radiotherapy plus CTLA-4 blockade in lung cancer. Generated by immunoSEQ multiplex PCR, the TCRdb table keeps only in-frame clones and is missing some. Here the sample spans 100,000 to 150,000 clones, just under 80% being singletons. Sequenced here: peripheral blood, sampled from a patient treated with radiotherapy plus ipilimumab. These receptors were taken from a human donor with non-small cell lung cancer who had a partial response to radiotherapy plus ipilimumab.

This sequence joins TRBV5-8 and TRBJ1-2; the D gene is possibly TRBD1 (6 bases). Trimming took off 4 bases at V and 2 bases at J, with 18 bases between the two ends. The CDR3 has 16 amino acids. CDR1 is SGHTS and CDR2 is YDEGEE in the germline V gene. CDR3 loop: CASSRYTGTHNYGYTF. The CDR3 region has the DNA TGTGCCAGCAGCCGGTATACCGGGACACACAACTATGGCTACACCTTC. Using reference TRBV5-8 and TRBJ1-2 for the parts outside the CDR3, the full variable domain is EAGVTQSPTHLIKTRGQQATLRCSPISGHTSVYWYQQALGLGLQFLLWYDEGEERNRGNFPPRFSGRQFPNYSSELNVNALELEDSALYLCASSRYTGTHNYGYTFGSGTRLTVV.

The J gene is TRBJ2-7, the V gene TRBV5-1; D is possibly TRBD1 (5 bases). The CDR3 has 13 residues. Trimming took 3 bases from V and 6 from J, leaving 13 bases between them. CDR1 SGHRS and CDR2 YFSETQ come from the germline V gene. The CDR3 DNA follows: TGCGCCAGCAGCTGGGCAGGGCCGGGCGAGCAGTACTTC. Translation gives CASSWAGPGEQYF.

This CDR3 reads CASSRTSQETQYF. CDR3 DNA: TGCGCCAGTTCCCGGACTTCGCAAGAGACCCAGTACTTC. This sequence joins TRBV5-1 and TRBJ2-5, with TRBD2 as a possible D gene (5 bases). The ends were cut back, 8 bases at V and 2 bases at J, with 13 bases in the middle. Germline lookup yields CDR1 SGHRS and CDR2 YFSETQ. This CDR3 contains 13 residues.

The chain carries TRBV2 and TRBJ1-1; 7 nucleotides line up with TRBD1. In germline, CDR1 is SNHLY, CDR2 FYNNEI. The CDR3 runs 14 residues. The junction had 3 bases not matched to a gene; V was cut back by 3 bases and J by 2 bases. The DNA for the CDR3 is TGTGCCAGCAGTGAGGGGACAGCTAACACTGAAGCTTTCTTT. Translated: CASSEGTANTEAFF. The full variable domain, with the rest looked up from reference TRBV2 and TRBJ1-1, is EPEVTQTPSHQVTQMGQEVILRCVPISNHLYFYWYRQILGQKVEFLVSFYNNEISEKSEIFDDQFSVERPDGSNFTLKIRSTKLEDSAMYFCASSEGTANTEAFFGQGTRLTVV.

This clone occurred a few times. V usage is TRBV7-9 and J usage is TRBJ1-3, with 11 bases identical to TRBD1. The CDR3 covers 14 residues. CDR1 SEHNR and CDR2 FQNEAQ come from the germline V gene (reference sequence). V dropped 5 bases and J dropped 8; count of bases not matched to a gene: 5. In DNA, the CDR3 is TGTGCCAGCAGCCCTGGACAGGGGGCAGACACCATATATTTT. Protein sequence: CASSPGQGADTIYF.

The CDR3 spells CASNLVRTGDEQYF. CDR3 DNA sequence: TGTGCTAGTAACCTTGTCCGGACAGGGGACGAGCAGTACTTC. This chain joins TRBV12-5 and TRBJ2-7; TRBD1 agrees at 9 bases. Germline V lookup: CDR1 LGHNT, CDR2 FRNRAP. This CDR3 is 14 amino acids long. V was clipped by 8 bases and J by 5 bases; unmatched bases: 10.

The V gene is TRBV28, the J gene TRBJ2-3; TRBD2 aligns across 9 bases. The CDR3 runs 17 residues. Per germline, CDR1 MDHEN and CDR2 SYDVKM. Trimming at V came to 6 bases and at J to 5 bases, leaving 15 bases not matched to a gene. CDR3 nucleotide sequence: TGTGCCAGCAGCTCCCCCCTCCGCGGGAGGGCCCTAGATACGCAGTATTTT. Its translation: CASSSPLRGRALDTQYF.

A word on this clone: One junction end disagrees with the germline gene, perhaps due to a read error. The rearrangement joins TRBV28 to TRBJ2-7; TRBD2 might be the D (6 bases). Per the germline V gene, CDR1 is MDHEN and CDR2 is SYDVKM. CDR3 length equals 13 residues. The CDR3 sequence is CASSPIGGTPPIF. The DNA for the CDR3 is TGTGCCAGCAGTCCCATTGGCGGGACCCCCCCCATCTTC. The full variable domain, its missing parts supplied by reference TRBV28 and TRBJ2-7, is DVKVTQSSRYLVKRTGEKVFLECVQDMDHENMFWYRQDPGLGLRLIYFSYDVKMKEKGDIPEGYSVSREKKERFSLILESASTNQTSMYLCASSPIGGTPPIFGPGTRLTVT.